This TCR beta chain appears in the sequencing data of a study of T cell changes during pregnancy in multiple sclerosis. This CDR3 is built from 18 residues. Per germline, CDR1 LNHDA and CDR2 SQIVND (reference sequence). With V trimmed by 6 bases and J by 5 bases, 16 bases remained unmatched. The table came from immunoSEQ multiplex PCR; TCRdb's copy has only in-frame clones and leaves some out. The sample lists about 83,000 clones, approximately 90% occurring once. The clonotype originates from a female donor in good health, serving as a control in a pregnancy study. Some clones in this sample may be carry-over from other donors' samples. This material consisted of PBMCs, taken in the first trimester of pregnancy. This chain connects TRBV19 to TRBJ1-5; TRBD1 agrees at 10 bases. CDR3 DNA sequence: TGTGCCAGTAGGAAATGGGGACAGGGGAGGGTCGTTCATCAGCCCCAGCATTTT. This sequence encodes CASRKWGQGRVVHQPQHF.